A single TCR beta chain is shown here with its context. The data stem from a study of CD8 T cells in Susac syndrome. RNA totalling about 0.5 to 1 ug underwent reverse transcription with random hexamers. A multiplex approach, immunoSEQ multiplex PCR, amplified TCR beta CDR3 across 54 Vbeta and 13 Jbeta. TCRdb ran MiXCR on the immunoSEQ multiplex PCR reads and lists one entry per CDR3 protein. The table lists a few hundred thousand distinct CDR3 sequences, around 95% of them singletons. The ends were cut back, 5 bases at V and 3 bases at J, with 20 bases in the middle. CDR3 length: 16 residues. Germline CDR1 and CDR2: SGHAT and FQNNGV. TCR beta sequencing was performed on blood CD8+ and CD4+ T cells.

The source material was CD4+ T cells from PBMCs. The J gene is TRBJ2-7, the V gene TRBV11-2, with D possibly TRBD1 on 6 matching bases. This clonotype was sampled from a human donor with multiple sclerosis. DNA of the CDR3: TGTGCCAGCAGCCGGTCAGTGACGGCGGACAGCTACGAGCAGTACTTC. Translating gives CASSRSVTADSYEQYF.